The clone carrying this T cell receptor beta chain has just a few counts. Its antigen is unidentified. This sample is drawn from a study of T cells in Graves' hyperthyroidism and ophthalmopathy. Regarding the study as a whole: Ophthalmopathy was predicted by the model a median of roughly 6.7 months ahead of onset.

With duration under 3 months, ophthalmopathy was active: Clinical Activity Score at least 3, NOSPECS at least 4. The length of the CDR3 is 13 residues. The germline CDR1 and CDR2 sequences are KGHDR and SFDVKD. Trimming cost V 5 bases and J 8 bases; bases outside gene matches: 7. Amplified TCR beta CDR3 regions came from RNA transcripts. HTBI primers drove first-round RT-PCR of the TCR CDR3. TCRdb fed the multiplex PCR reads into MiXCR, producing one record per CDR3 protein. The sample contains about 270,000 distinct CDR3 sequences, around 24% of which appear only once. The sample consisted of blood. This receptor was identified in a woman aged 40 to 49 with Graves' ophthalmopathy. The chain has TRBV24-1 and TRBJ2-5; 7 bases agree with TRBD1. The CDR3 coding sequence is TGTGCCACCAGTGTAGACAGGGTCAGTACCCAGTACTTC. Translating gives CATSVDRVSTQYF.